One and the same sample provided the 30 T cell receptor beta chains below, sequenced in a study of monozygotic twins with inflammatory bowel disease. TCRdb reanalyzed the 5' RACE reads and collapses them to one entry per CDR3 protein, without DNA. In total, the table holds tens of thousands of distinct CDR3 sequences. The sample consisted of blood. The receptors shown here come from a human donor with ulcerative colitis or Crohn's disease, or a healthy co-twin of an affected twin (not recorded which).

The CDR3 spells CASSPRGNGGSGNTIYF. The rearrangement uses TRBV18 and TRBJ1-3. Germline V lookup: CDR1 KGHSH, CDR2 LQKENI. The CDR3 length is 17 residues.

This chain connects TRBV20-1 to TRBJ1-4; the D gene TCRdb calls, TRBD1, cannot be checked with no DNA. CDR1 is DFQATT and CDR2 is SNEGSKA in the germline V gene (reference sequence). The CDR3 consists of 16 residues. CDR3: CSAIGQGVGRSEKLFF.

The rearrangement links TRBV25-1 to TRBJ2-1; without DNA, the TCRdb call of TRBD2 cannot be checked. The CDR3 has 14 residues. Looked up from germline, CDR1 is MGHDK and CDR2 is SYGVNS. The CDR3 sequence is CATGPGLPYNEQFF.

This chain links TRBV7-9 with TRBJ2-2; TCRdb picks TRBD2, but there is no DNA to check that call. Germline values: CDR1 SEHNR, CDR2 FQNEAQ (reference sequence). CDR3 length: 15 amino acids. CDR3 amino acids: CASSFLGGLTGELFF.

The V and J genes are TRBV12-3 or TRBV12-4 and TRBJ2-1; the D call of TRBD2 rests on TCRdb alone, since no DNA is present to check it. This CDR3 comprises 19 residues. This CDR3 is CASIWGRGSGLVGRSEQFF.

The chain employs TRBV5-1 and TRBJ2-7. Germline V lookup: CDR1 SGHRS, CDR2 YFSETQ. This CDR3 is built from 13 residues. CDR3 in amino acids: CASSLSASYEQYF.

The V call is TRBV20-1, the J call TRBJ2-2. This CDR3 comprises 14 residues. The germline V gene has CDR1 DFQATT and CDR2 SNEGSKA (reference sequence). CDR3 region: CSARYGENTGELFF.

The chain carries TRBV7-9 and TRBJ1-1; TCRdb's assignment of TRBD1 cannot be checked, as there is no DNA. Germline loops: CDR1 SEHNR, CDR2 FQNEAQ (reference sequence). This CDR3 has 12 amino acids. CDR3: CASTQGITEAFF.

The chain combines TRBV20-1 with TRBJ2-1; the D gene TCRdb calls, TRBD1, cannot be checked with no DNA. This CDR3 is built from 13 residues. Per the germline V gene, CDR1 is DFQATT and CDR2 is SNEGSKA (reference sequence). The CDR3 spells CSAPRGDGNEQFF.

The CDR3 protein is CSLQGRNTEAFF. The V call is TRBV20-1, the J call TRBJ1-1; the TCRdb D gene call, TRBD1, has no DNA to confirm it. From germline, CDR1 is DFQATT and CDR2 SNEGSKA (reference sequence). This CDR3 contains 12 residues.

The chain recombines TRBV7-2 with TRBJ1-1. The CDR3 is 13 residues long. Per germline, CDR1 SGHTA and CDR2 FQGNSA. The CDR3 protein is CASSLAAGTEAFF. The full variable domain, with the rest looked up from reference TRBV7-2 and TRBJ1-1, is GAGVSQSPSNKVTEKGKDVELRCDPISGHTALYWYRQSLGQGLEFLIYFQGNSAPDKSGLPSDRFSAERTGGSVSTLTIQRTQQEDSAVYLCASSLAAGTEAFFGQGTRLTVV.

This chain connects TRBV7-2 to TRBJ2-4; the D call of TRBD2 rests on TCRdb alone, since no DNA is present to check it. Germline CDR1 reads SGHTA; CDR2 reads FQGNSA. This CDR3 is 17 amino acids long. This CDR3 is CASSAPGTSGGARIQYF. Supplemented by reference TRBV7-2 and TRBJ2-4, the full variable domain reads GAGVSQSPSNKVTEKGKDVELRCDPISGHTALYWYRQSLGQGLEFLIYFQGNSAPDKSGLPSDRFSAERTGGSVSTLTIQRTQQEDSAVYLCASSAPGTSGGARIQYFGAGTRLSVL.

The CDR3 loop reads CASSEGVTRIYEQYF. The V gene is TRBV2, the J gene TRBJ2-7; TCRdb calls TRBD1, which cannot be checked without DNA. CDR1 SNHLY and CDR2 FYNNEI come from the germline V gene. CDR3 length equals 15 residues.

V usage is TRBV7-2 and J usage is TRBJ2-7; TCRdb's assignment of TRBD1 cannot be checked, as there is no DNA. This CDR3 is built from 17 residues. From germline, CDR1 is SGHTA and CDR2 FQGNSA. CDR3 sequence: CASSHPASGQGWYEQYF.

The rearrangement joins TRBV28 to TRBJ1-2. CDR3 length: 12 residues. The germline V gene encodes CDR1 MDHEN and CDR2 SYDVKM. The CDR3 spells CASSSQAVGYTF.

The chain couples TRBV12-3 or TRBV12-4 to TRBJ2-1; TCRdb proposes TRBD1, but this gene call is untestable without DNA. The CDR3 spans 15 residues. CDR3 sequence reads: CASSSSGGPGNEQFF.

The CDR3 reads CASSPPMRDWMDTEAFF. J is TRBJ1-1 and V is TRBV18. The CDR3 spans 17 residues. The germline CDR1 and CDR2 sequences are KGHSH and LQKENI.

The V gene is TRBV9, the J gene TRBJ1-3. Germline V gives CDR1 SGDLS, CDR2 YYNGEE. This CDR3 is built from 15 residues. The CDR3 region is CASSVDGGGGNTIYF.

This chain uses TRBV10-3 with TRBJ1-1; as DNA is missing, the TRBD1 call by TCRdb cannot be tested. The CDR3 totals 13 residues. The germline gives CDR1 ENHRY, CDR2 SYGVKD. The CDR3 reads CAITGQGGTEAFF.

The chain is built from TRBV6-1 and TRBJ1-5; TCRdb selects TRBD1, and the lack of DNA leaves this call unchecked. CDR1 and CDR2 (germline): MNHNS, SASEGT. The CDR3 loop spans 12 amino acids. Here the CDR3 reads CASKEGSAAQHF.

The chain employs TRBV12-3 or TRBV12-4 and TRBJ1-4. The CDR3 loop spans 13 amino acids. CDR3 in amino acids: CASSLDGFEKLFF.

The genes are TRBV7-8 and TRBJ2-7. This CDR3 is 14 amino acids long. Per the germline V gene, CDR1 is SGHVS and CDR2 is FQNEAQ. CDR3: CASSLVWGTYEQYF.

This chain links TRBV2 with TRBJ2-2. This CDR3 is 13 amino acids long. Germline V gene sequence: CDR1 SNHLY, CDR2 FYNNEI. Here the CDR3 reads CASSDTNTGELFF.

The chain is built from TRBV2 and TRBJ2-3; TCRdb designates TRBD1, a call that cannot be tested without DNA. The CDR3 has 16 amino acids. Germline values: CDR1 SNHLY, CDR2 FYNNEI. CDR3 in amino acids: CASSAGGRGRTDTQYF. The variable domain in full, with the rest retrieved from reference TRBV2 and TRBJ2-3, is EPEVTQTPSHQVTQMGQEVILRCVPISNHLYFYWYRQILGQKVEFLVSFYNNEISEKSEIFDDQFSVERPDGSNFTLKIRSTKLEDSAMYFCASSAGGRGRTDTQYFGPGTRLTVL.

The chain joins TRBV5-1 to TRBJ2-2; TCRdb designates TRBD2, a call that cannot be tested without DNA. This CDR3 is built from 16 residues. Germline lookup yields CDR1 SGHRS and CDR2 YFSETQ. The CDR3 sequence: CASSDLAGADTGELFF.

CDR3 sequence: CASSLAGGALEYNEQFF. The chain links TRBV12-3 or TRBV12-4 to TRBJ2-1; lacking DNA, the TRBD2 call made by TCRdb goes unchecked. The CDR3 is made up of 17 amino acids.

The V and J genes are TRBV5-1 and TRBJ2-7; TCRdb gives TRBD2 as the D gene, but with no DNA this cannot be confirmed. From germline, CDR1 is SGHRS and CDR2 YFSETQ. The CDR3 runs 14 residues. The CDR3 loop reads CASSSTTSSHEQYF.

V gene TRBV6-5 combines with J gene TRBJ1-2. The CDR3 spans 13 residues. CDR1 is MNHEY, CDR2 SVGAGI, per germline. CDR3 residues: CASSLESNYGYTF.

This rearrangement joins TRBV20-1 to TRBJ2-2. The CDR3 spans 14 residues. Germline-derived CDR1 and CDR2 are DFQATT and SNEGSKA (reference sequence). CDR3 loop: CSARVAGNTGELFF.

The chain carries TRBV29-1 and TRBJ2-7. Looked up from germline, CDR1 is SQVTM and CDR2 is ANQGSEA. This CDR3 is built from 12 residues. The CDR3 sequence is CSVDEGSYEQYF.